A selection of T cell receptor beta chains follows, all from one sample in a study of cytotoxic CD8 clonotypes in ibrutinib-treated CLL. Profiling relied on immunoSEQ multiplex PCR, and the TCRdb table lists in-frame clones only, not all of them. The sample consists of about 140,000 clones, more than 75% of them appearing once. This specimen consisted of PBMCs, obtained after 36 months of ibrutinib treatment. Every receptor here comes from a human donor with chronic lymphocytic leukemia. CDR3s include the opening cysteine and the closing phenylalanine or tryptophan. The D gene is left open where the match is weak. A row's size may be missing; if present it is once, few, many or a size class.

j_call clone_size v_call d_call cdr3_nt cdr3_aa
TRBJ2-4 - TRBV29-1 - TGCAGCGTTGGTGAAGGGACCCACCTCGGCATTCAGTACTTC CSVGEGTHLGIQYF
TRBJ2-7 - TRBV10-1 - TGCGCCAGCAGTGGTGGGACTGCAAACTACGAGCAGTACTTC CASSGGTANYEQYF
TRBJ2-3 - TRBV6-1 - TGTGCCAGCAGTGAAGTTCAGGGTAGCACAGATACGCAGTATTTT CASSEVQGSTDTQYF
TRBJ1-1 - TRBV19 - TGTGCCAGTAGTATTTCAGGGGTCACTGAAGCTTTCTTT CASSISGVTEAFF
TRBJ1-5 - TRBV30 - TGTGCCTGGAGCCCACAGGATTATCAGCCCCAGCATTTT CAWSPQDYQPQHF
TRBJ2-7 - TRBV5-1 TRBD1 TGCGCCAGCAGCTTACCGGGACAGGGGTACGAGCAGTACTTC CASSLPGQGYEQYF
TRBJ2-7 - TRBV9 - TGTGCCAGCAGCGTAGGGACAAACTACGAGCAGTACTTC CASSVGTNYEQYF
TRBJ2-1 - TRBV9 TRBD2 TGTGCCAGCAATTCCGGGACTAGCGGGAGTAATGAGCAGTTCTTC CASNSGTSGSNEQFF
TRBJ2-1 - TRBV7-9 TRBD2 TGTGCCAGCAGGGACGGACTAGCGGGGGGTGTTGGCAATGAGCAGTTCTTC CASRDGLAGGVGNEQFF
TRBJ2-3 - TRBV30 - TGTGCCTGGAGGTGGGGCTCTAGCACAGATACGCAGTATTTT CAWRWGSSTDTQYF
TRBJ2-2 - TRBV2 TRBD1 TGTGCCAGCAGCCTAACCCCGGGACAGACCGGGGAGCTGTTTTTT CASSLTPGQTGELFF
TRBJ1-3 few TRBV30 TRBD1 TGTGCCTGGAGTGCGGGACAGGGGGCGTCTGGAAACACCATATATTTT CAWSAGQGASGNTIYF
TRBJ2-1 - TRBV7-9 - TGTGCCAGCAGCTTATATACGGGGTCCGGAGAGCAGTTCTTC CASSLYTGSGEQFF
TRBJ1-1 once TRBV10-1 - TGCGCCAGCAGTGAGAGACCCCCCATCCCATCCACTGAAGCTTTCTTT CASSERPPIPSTEAFF
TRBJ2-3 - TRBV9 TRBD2 TGTGCCAGCAGCTCCGGGACTAGCGGGGGAGATACGCAGTATTTT CASSSGTSGGDTQYF
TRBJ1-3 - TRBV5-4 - TGTGCCAGCAGTACAGACGGAAACACCATATATTTT CASSTDGNTIYF
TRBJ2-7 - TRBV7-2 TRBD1 TGTGCCAGCAGCAAGGGACAGGGTGGCTACGAGCAGTACTTC CASSKGQGGYEQYF
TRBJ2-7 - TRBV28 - TGTGCCAGCAGTCGCGGGGGCCAGGGGTTGGTCTACGAGCAGTACTTC CASSRGGQGLVYEQYF
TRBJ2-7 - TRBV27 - TGTGCCAGCAGTTTTAAAGGGCCATCCGAGCAGTACTTC CASSFKGPSEQYF
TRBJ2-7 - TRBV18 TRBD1 TGTGCCAGCTCACCGCCCGGGACAGGGAGGGAGCAGTACTTC CASSPPGTGREQYF
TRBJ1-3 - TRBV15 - TGTGCCACCAGCATACAAAACTCTGGAAACACCATATATTTT CATSIQNSGNTIYF
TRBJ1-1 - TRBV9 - TGTGCCAGCAGCGTTGAGGGGGGCGCAAGCACTGAAGCTTTCTTT CASSVEGGASTEAFF
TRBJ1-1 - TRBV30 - TGTGCCTGGAGTGTACCGGCAGGGATGAACACTGAAGCTTTCTTT CAWSVPAGMNTEAFF
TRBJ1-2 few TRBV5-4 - TGTGCCAGCCAAGACCCAACTAACTATGGCTACACCTTC CASQDPTNYGYTF
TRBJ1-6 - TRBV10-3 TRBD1 TGTGCCATCAGTGCGGCAACAGGGGGTTTTTCACCCCTCCACTTT CAISAATGGFSPLHF
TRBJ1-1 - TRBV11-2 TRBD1 TGTGCCAGCAGCTTGACAGGGGGCTTTGAAGCTTTCTTT CASSLTGGFEAFF
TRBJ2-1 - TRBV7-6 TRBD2 TGTGCCAGCAGCTTAGCCGGGACTAGCGCTACTGAGCAGTTCTTC CASSLAGTSATEQFF
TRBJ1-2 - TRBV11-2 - TGTGCCAGCAGCTTGGGGGCTAACTATGGCTACACCTTC CASSLGANYGYTF
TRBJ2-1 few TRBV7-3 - TGTGCCAGCAGCCCATGGGTGGCGGGAACGGACAATGAGCAGTTCTTC CASSPWVAGTDNEQFF
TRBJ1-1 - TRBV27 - TGTGCCAGCATCCGACCCGGGGACGAAGTAGCTTTCTTT CASIRPGDEVAFF
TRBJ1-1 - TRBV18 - TGTGCCAGCTCACCGGGACAGAACACTGAAGCTTTCTTT CASSPGQNTEAFF
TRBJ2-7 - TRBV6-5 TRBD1 TGTGCCAGCAGTTACACTGGACAGGAGATATACGAGCAGTACTTC CASSYTGQEIYEQYF
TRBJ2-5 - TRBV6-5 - TGTGCCAGCAGTTACTCGAGCCGAGGACAAGAGACCCAGTACTTC CASSYSSRGQETQYF
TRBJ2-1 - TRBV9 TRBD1 TGTGCCAGCAGCGCACCAGACAGGGGGGTCGATGAGCAGTTCTTC CASSAPDRGVDEQFF
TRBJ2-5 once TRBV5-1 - TGCGCCAGCAGCTTGGCCTTGAGGGGAGAGACCCAGTACTTC CASSLALRGETQYF
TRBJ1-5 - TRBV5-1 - TGCGCCAGCAGCGTGGACCCTGATGGGGTTCAGCCCCAGCATTTT CASSVDPDGVQPQHF
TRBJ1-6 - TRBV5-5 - TGTGCCAGCAGCGCCTCGACAGTCTATAATTCACCCCTCCACTTT CASSASTVYNSPLHF
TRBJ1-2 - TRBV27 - TGTGCCAGCAGTCCTGTCGCAGGGGCCCTATATGGCTACACCTTC CASSPVAGALYGYTF
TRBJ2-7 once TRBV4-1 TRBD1 TGCGCCAGCAGCCAGGGTGTTGGACAGGGTAAACCCGAGCAGTACTTC CASSQGVGQGKPEQYF
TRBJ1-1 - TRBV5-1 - TGCGCCAGCAGCTTGGGCGTGGGGGTGAACACTGAAGCTTTCTTT CASSLGVGVNTEAFF
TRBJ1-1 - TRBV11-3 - TGTGCCAGCAGCTTAGGATGGACGGGGCCGAACACTGAAGCTTTCTTT CASSLGWTGPNTEAFF
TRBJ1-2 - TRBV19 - TGTGCCAGTAGTATTGGGGGAGCCTATAACTATGGCTACACCTTC CASSIGGAYNYGYTF
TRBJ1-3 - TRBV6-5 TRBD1 TGTGCCAGCACCCTGACAGGGGGACCTGGAAACACCATATATTTT CASTLTGGPGNTIYF
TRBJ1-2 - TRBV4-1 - TGCGCCAGCAGCCAGAGGCAGTCTAACTATGGCTACACCTTC CASSQRQSNYGYTF
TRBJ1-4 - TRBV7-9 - TGTGCCAGCAGCTTCAGAGAGAGGGCCAAACTGTTTTTT CASSFRERAKLFF
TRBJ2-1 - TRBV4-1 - TGCGCCAGCAGCCAAATTCAGGGGTCTACCTACAATGAGCAGTTCTTC CASSQIQGSTYNEQFF